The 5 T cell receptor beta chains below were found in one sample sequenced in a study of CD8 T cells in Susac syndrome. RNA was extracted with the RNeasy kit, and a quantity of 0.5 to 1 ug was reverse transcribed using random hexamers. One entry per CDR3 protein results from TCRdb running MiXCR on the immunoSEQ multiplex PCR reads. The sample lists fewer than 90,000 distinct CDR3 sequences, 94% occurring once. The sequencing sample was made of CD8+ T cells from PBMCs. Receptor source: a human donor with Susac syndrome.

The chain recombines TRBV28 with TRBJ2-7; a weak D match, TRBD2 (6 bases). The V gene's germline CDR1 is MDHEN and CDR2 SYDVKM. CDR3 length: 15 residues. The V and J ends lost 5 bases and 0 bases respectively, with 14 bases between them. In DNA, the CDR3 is TGTGCCAGCAGTCCGATCGGGGGAAGCTCCTACGAGCAGTACTTC. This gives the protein CASSPIGGSSYEQYF.

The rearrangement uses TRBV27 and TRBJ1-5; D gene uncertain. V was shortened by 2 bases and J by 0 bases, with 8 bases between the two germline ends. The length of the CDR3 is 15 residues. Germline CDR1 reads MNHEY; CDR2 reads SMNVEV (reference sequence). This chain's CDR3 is CASSLMGNSNQPQHF. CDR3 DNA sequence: TGTGCCAGCAGTTTAATGGGGAATAGCAATCAGCCCCAGCATTTT.

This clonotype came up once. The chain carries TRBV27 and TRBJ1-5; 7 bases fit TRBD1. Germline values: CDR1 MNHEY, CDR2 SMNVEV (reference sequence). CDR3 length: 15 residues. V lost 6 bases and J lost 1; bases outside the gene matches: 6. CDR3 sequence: CASSRTTGSNQPQHF. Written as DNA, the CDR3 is TGTGCCAGCAGCAGGACGACAGGGAGCAATCAGCCCCAGCATTTT.

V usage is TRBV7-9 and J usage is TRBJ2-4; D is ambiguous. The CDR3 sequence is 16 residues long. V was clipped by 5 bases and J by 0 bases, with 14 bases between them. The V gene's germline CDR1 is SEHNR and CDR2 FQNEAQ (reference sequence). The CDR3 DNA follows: TGTGCCAGCAGCCCCCCGCCGACGGCAGCCAAAAACATTCAGTACTTC. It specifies CASSPPPTAAKNIQYF.

For the CDR3, the DNA is TGCAGTGCTAGAGATCAACTAGCGGTCAGCACAGATACGCAGTATTTT. Protein: CSARDQLAVSTDTQYF. This chain connects TRBV20-1 to TRBJ2-3, with 8 bases that match TRBD2. Germline V CDR1 and CDR2: DFQATT, SNEGSKA (reference sequence). V lost 0 bases and J lost 0; bases outside the gene matches: 5. This CDR3 region has 16 residues.